This T cell receptor (beta chain) was captured by sequencing in a study of technical replicates of blood from a few donors listed by TCRdb under 2017. The CDR3 numbers 16 residues from cysteine through phenylalanine. CDR3 DNA is the only sequence kept; it has 48 bases, read in frame from the first base. V and J lose 1 base and 3 bases, and a span of 16 bases separates them. From the germline V gene, CDR1 is MGHRA and CDR2 is YSYEKL. Comments on this clone: The target of this receptor is not known. Qualities for individual bases were not recorded, and no much larger clone is one base off.

Library preparation used the immunoSEQ multiplex PCR assay. Sourced from immuneACCESS, this table was stored by TCRdb with only in-frame sequences that have V and J called. A share of the clones is absent; for the studies checked, an unresolved V gene accounts for under half, and the remainder has no known explanation. This sample gives 75,000 to 100,000 clones in total; roughly 94% of them show up just once. The ten largest clones take up 0.25% of the sample. Sequencing was done on a sample of T cells isolated from PBMCs. The sequence is built from TRBV4-1 and TRBJ2-7; a tentative D call is TRBD2 (5 bases match). The sequence was collected from a human donor in good health. The sequence in DNA is TGCGCCAGCAGCCAAGGGGCATTTAGCGCGGACTACGAGCAGTACTTC. It codes for CASSQGAFSADYEQYF.